These 8 T cell receptor beta chains originate from one sample sequenced in a study of OX40 agonist ivuxolimab in advanced cancers. Some clones are missing from TCRdb's copy, which holds only in-frame ones; the method was immunoSEQ multiplex PCR. This table has 65,000 to 95,000 clones, roughly 88% appearing once. Sequenced material: CD4+ or CD8+ T cells sorted from blood, taken in a trial of the OX40 agonist ivuxolimab. Receptor source: an adult with an advanced solid tumor such as melanoma, head and neck, liver or kidney cancer.

The CDR3 spells CASSRGLSSVYNEQFF. The CDR3 DNA is TGTGCCAGCAGCCGGGGGTTATCGAGTGTCTACAATGAGCAGTTCTTC. This rearrangement joins TRBV7-2 to TRBJ2-1; D perhaps matches TRBD2 (6 bases). This CDR3 is built from 16 residues. V lost 5 bases, J lost 3 bases, and 17 bases lay in between. Germline-derived CDR1 and CDR2 are SGHTA and FQGNSA.

This clone was recorded once. The chain couples TRBV18 to TRBJ1-2; possibly TRBD1 for D (5 bases). The CDR3 runs 18 residues. V dropped 0 bases and J dropped 1 base, with 18 bases sitting between them. Germline CDR1 reads KGHSH; CDR2 reads LQKENI. The CDR3 coding sequence is TGTGCCAGCTCACCACCACTACTCACAGGTGGGATTAACTATGGCTACACCTTC. Protein sequence: CASSPPLLTGGINYGYTF.

This chain joins TRBV5-6 and TRBJ1-5; 8 positions match TRBD1. Looked up from germline, CDR1 is SGHDT and CDR2 is YYEEEE. This CDR3 region has 17 residues. J lost 0 bases, V lost 2 bases, and 7 bases had no gene match. This CDR3 is CASSFRRDRSSNQPQHF. The CDR3 region has the DNA TGTGCCAGCAGCTTTCGGAGGGACAGGTCTAGCAATCAGCCCCAGCATTTT.

The chain couples TRBV6-4 to TRBJ2-7; D is perhaps TRBD2 (6 bases). The germline V and J ends were trimmed by 0 bases and 2 bases, with 17 bases remaining between them. From germline, CDR1 is MRHNA and CDR2 SNTAGT. The CDR3 runs to 17 residues. In nucleotides, the CDR3 is TGTGCCAGCAGTGACTCCAAGCGGGTTAGGCGGGCCTACGAGCAGTACTTC. This codes for CASSDSKRVRRAYEQYF.

Note on this clone: With a much larger clone just one base away, this may be a read error. The chain recombines TRBV9 with TRBJ1-1; the match to TRBD1 covers 7 bases. The CDR3 consists of 13 residues. With V trimmed by 0 bases and J by 12 bases, 8 bases remained unmatched. Germline CDR1 and CDR2: SGDLS and YYNGEE. CDR3 region: CASSVAPGGVTFF. CDR3 nucleotide sequence: TGTGCCAGCAGCGTAGCTCCAGGGGGTGTTACTTTCTTT. Filled out from reference TRBV9 and TRBJ1-1, the complete variable domain reads DSGVTQTPKHLITATGQRVTLRCSPRSGDLSVYWYQQSLDQGLQFLIQYYNGEERAKGNILERFSAQQFPDLHSELNLSSLELGDSALYFCASSVAPGGVTFFGQGTRLTVV.

The J gene is TRBJ2-5, the V gene TRBV5-1; TRBD2 might be the D (6 bases). This CDR3 comprises 14 residues. Trimming shortened V by 7 bases and J by 5 bases, and 18 bases separated the two germline ends. Germline V lookup: CDR1 SGHRS, CDR2 YFSETQ. In DNA form, the CDR3 reads TGCGCCAGCGGCCTCGGGACTGGGAAGGAGACCCAGTACTTC. The encoded protein is CASGLGTGKETQYF.

The rearrangement joins TRBV9 to TRBJ2-7, with 8 positions matching TRBD1. V trimming: 4 bases; J trimming: 0 bases; junction bases outside the gene matches: 9. This CDR3 is built from 16 residues. In germline, CDR1 is SGDLS, CDR2 YYNGEE. Here the CDR3 reads CASSSTTGARSYEQYF. The CDR3 region has the DNA TGTGCCAGCAGCTCAACGACAGGGGCCCGCTCCTACGAGCAGTACTTC.

This rearrangement joins TRBV19 to TRBJ1-5, with 9 bases lining up with TRBD1. Per germline, CDR1 LNHDA and CDR2 SQIVND (reference sequence). Trimming took 5 bases from V and 5 from J; bases not matched to a gene: 7. This CDR3 has 15 residues. Here the CDR3 reads CASSVRQGGYQPQHF. The CDR3 DNA reads as TGTGCCAGTAGTGTAAGACAGGGGGGATATCAGCCCCAGCATTTT.